The 22 T cell receptor beta chains below all came from one sample that was sequenced in a study of radiation and T cells in renal cell carcinoma. Time point given: baseline pretreatment blood. Treatment specified: 15 Gy SBRT to primary tumor, nephrectomy 4 weeks later. The protocol was immunoSEQ multiplex PCR, while the TCRdb copy is restricted to in-frame clones and leaves out a portion. There are some 150,000 clones in the sample; around nine tenths occur only once, and around 12% lies in the top ten. Sample: blood, taken from a patient whose treatment included radiotherapy and nephrectomy. These receptors all stem from a woman between 50 and 59 years old with renal cell carcinoma.

This chain links TRBV7-9 with TRBJ2-5; 10 bases align to TRBD2. The V segment lost 5 bases and the J segment 4 bases; nucleotides outside the gene matches: 4. Germline CDR1 SEHNR, CDR2 FQNEAQ (reference sequence). The CDR3 is 14 residues long. DNA of the CDR3: TGTGCCAGCAGCCCAGCGGGGGGGCCAGAGACCCAGTACTTC. Its protein is CASSPAGGPETQYF.

The chain has TRBV6-1 and TRBJ2-1, with TRBD1 as a possible D gene (6 bases). V lost 0 bases and J 1 base, leaving 7 bases between the germline ends. Per the germline V gene, CDR1 is MNHNS and CDR2 is SASEGT. The CDR3 contains 15 residues. CDR3 sequence reads: CASSEAGASYNEQFF. The CDR3 coding sequence is TGTGCCAGCAGTGAAGCGGGGGCTTCCTACAATGAGCAGTTCTTC.

V is TRBV2 and J is TRBJ2-5; the D is unclear. CDR1 is SNHLY and CDR2 is FYNNEI in the germline V gene. The CDR3 is 14 residues long. V shed 3 bases and J shed 1 base, with 9 bases lying between them. As DNA, the CDR3 is TGTGCCAGCAGTGACTTCTGGCCCCAAGAGACCCAGTACTTC. Translating gives CASSDFWPQETQYF.

The V and J genes are TRBV6-1 and TRBJ1-2; 9 bases align to TRBD1. V shed 0 bases and J 8 bases; nucleotides not matched to a gene: 4. The CDR3 extends over 14 amino acids. CDR1 and CDR2 (germline): MNHNS, SASEGT. The CDR3 loop reads CASSEAGQGWGYTF. DNA for the CDR3: TGTGCCAGCAGTGAAGCGGGACAGGGATGGGGCTACACCTTC.

The chain is built from TRBV6-6 and TRBJ2-3; no clear D gene. This CDR3 has 16 amino acids. V lost 0 bases and J 0 bases, leaving 10 bases between the germline ends. Germline V gene sequence: CDR1 MNHNY, CDR2 SVGAGI (reference sequence). CDR3 residues: CASSYSGMESTDTQYF. CDR3 nucleotide sequence: TGTGCCAGCAGTTACTCTGGCATGGAGAGCACAGATACGCAGTATTTT.

This chain joins TRBV5-4 and TRBJ1-2; no clear D. The CDR3 contains 12 residues. V lost 0 bases and J 11 bases, leaving 11 bases between the germline ends. Germline loops: CDR1 SGHNT, CDR2 YYREEE (reference sequence). The CDR3 loop reads CASSLGPALYTF. The DNA of the CDR3 is TGTGCCAGCAGCTTGGGTCCAGCATTGTACACCTTC.

CDR3 residues: CASSIGGGVGTEAFF. In DNA, the CDR3 is TGTGCCAGTAGTATAGGTGGGGGGGTTGGCACTGAAGCTTTCTTT. This chain links TRBV19 with TRBJ1-1, with D maybe TRBD1 (5 bases). The CDR3 is 15 residues long. V lost 1 base and J 4 bases, leaving 13 bases between the germline ends. Germline V gene data show CDR1 as LNHDA and CDR2 as SQIVND (reference sequence).

In this sample, this clone turned up a few times. This chain connects TRBV19 to TRBJ2-5; TRBD2 agrees at 7 bases. Germline values: CDR1 LNHDA, CDR2 SQIVND (reference sequence). The length of the CDR3 is 12 residues. Trimming cost V 6 bases and J 5 bases; bases outside gene matches: 3. The CDR3, as DNA: TGTGCCAGTAGCCGGGACTATGAGACCCAGTACTTC. Translation gives CASSRDYETQYF.

The V call is TRBV7-2, the J call TRBJ2-1, with 8 bases fitting TRBD2. Germline V gene data show CDR1 as SGHTA and CDR2 as FQGNSA. V shed 1 base and J 7 bases; nucleotides not matched to a gene: 3. This CDR3 comprises 14 residues. This CDR3 reads CASSLGLASNEQFF. CDR3 DNA sequence: TGTGCCAGCAGCTTAGGACTAGCGAGTAATGAGCAGTTCTTC.

The chain has TRBV4-3 and TRBJ2-1, with 14 nucleotides matching TRBD2. With V trimmed by 0 bases and J by 7 bases, 2 bases remained unmatched. CDR1 LGHNA and CDR2 YSLEER come from the germline V gene. The CDR3 contains 16 residues. Written as DNA, the CDR3 is TGCGCCAGCAGCCAAGAGTGGACTAGCGGGGGGAATGAGCAGTTCTTC. Its protein product is CASSQEWTSGGNEQFF.

This chain uses TRBV7-2 with TRBJ1-2, with 9 nucleotides matching TRBD1. The CDR3 totals 15 residues. V was pared by 1 base and J by 5 bases, with 5 bases of the junction left unmatched. Germline values: CDR1 SGHTA, CDR2 FQGNSA. The chain's CDR3 is CASSLEQGAPYGYTF. CDR3 nucleotide sequence: TGTGCCAGCAGCTTAGAACAGGGGGCGCCGTATGGCTACACCTTC.

V is TRBV10-2 and J is TRBJ2-2, with D possibly matching TRBD2 (6 bases). This CDR3 has 13 residues. Between the trimmed V and J ends, which lost 10 bases and 6 bases, there was a span of 15 bases. Germline loops: CDR1 WSHSY, CDR2 SAAADI. CDR3 DNA: TGCGCCACGACCGGGGGTGGGCCCGGGGAGCTGTTTTTT. This encodes CATTGGGPGELFF.

V is TRBV7-8 and J is TRBJ2-5; D remains unclear. Trimming pared 4 bases from V and 5 bases from J, leaving 8 bases between. The CDR3 is made up of 12 amino acids. Germline V gene lookup returns CDR1 SGHVS and CDR2 FQNEAQ. CDR3 amino acids: CASSSSSETQYF. The CDR3 DNA follows: TGTGCCAGCAGCTCCTCATCCGAGACCCAGTACTTC.

This clone was recorded a few times. The chain uses TRBV30 and TRBJ1-1; D is ambiguous. Trimming removed 4 bases from V and 1 base from J, with 10 bases in between. CDR1 is GTSNPN, CDR2 SVGIG, per germline (reference sequence). This CDR3 comprises 13 residues. The CDR3 reads CAWTLTENTEAFF. DNA of the CDR3: TGTGCCTGGACCTTGACGGAGAACACTGAAGCTTTCTTT. The whole variable domain, remainder taken from reference TRBV30 and TRBJ1-1, is SQTIHQWPATLVQPVGSPLSLECTVEGTSNPNLYWYRQAAGRGLQLLFYSVGIGQISSEVPQNLSASRPQDRQFILSSKKLLLSDSGFYLCAWTLTENTEAFFGQGTRLTVV.

The chain links TRBV2 to TRBJ2-7; D ambiguous. The V gene's germline CDR1 is SNHLY and CDR2 FYNNEI. V lost 5 bases and J lost 6, with 17 bases in between. The CDR3 spans 14 residues. The CDR3 here is CASSFRVQASEQYF. The CDR3 DNA is TGTGCCAGCAGTTTCCGGGTCCAAGCTAGCGAGCAGTACTTC. Full variable domain (outside the CDR3, taken from reference TRBV2 and TRBJ2-7): EPEVTQTPSHQVTQMGQEVILRCVPISNHLYFYWYRQILGQKVEFLVSFYNNEISEKSEIFDDQFSVERPDGSNFTLKIRSTKLEDSAMYFCASSFRVQASEQYFGPGTRLTVT.

V gene TRBV19 combines with J gene TRBJ2-1, with 12 bases fitting TRBD2. After removal of 6 bases from V and 10 bases from J, the junction contained 13 bases not matched to a gene. This CDR3 has 16 amino acids. The germline gives CDR1 LNHDA, CDR2 SQIVND (reference sequence). The CDR3 nucleotides read TGTGCCAGTAGGGATAGTGGGGCTAGCGGGAGGGACGAGCAGTTCTTC. It encodes CASRDSGASGRDEQFF. Variable domain in full (rest from reference TRBV19 and TRBJ2-1): DGGITQSPKYLFRKEGQNVTLSCEQNLNHDAMYWYRQDPGQGLRLIYYSQIVNDFQKGDIAEGYSVSREKKESFPLTVTSAQKNPTAFYLCASRDSGASGRDEQFFGPGTRLTVL.

The chain joins TRBV7-2 to TRBJ2-1; a possible D gene is TRBD1 (6 bases). V lost 1 base and J 8 bases, leaving 15 bases between the germline ends. Germline CDR1 reads SGHTA; CDR2 reads FQGNSA. CDR3 length: 15 residues. The CDR3 protein is CASSLVRQVGDEQFF. Here the CDR3 DNA reads TGTGCCAGCAGCTTAGTAAGACAGGTTGGGGATGAGCAGTTCTTC. The variable domain in full, completed from reference TRBV7-2 and TRBJ2-1, reads GAGVSQSPSNKVTEKGKDVELRCDPISGHTALYWYRQSLGQGLEFLIYFQGNSAPDKSGLPSDRFSAERTGGSVSTLTIQRTQQEDSAVYLCASSLVRQVGDEQFFGPGTRLTVL.

The rearrangement uses TRBV9 and TRBJ2-2; 10 nucleotides match TRBD1. Trimming took 3 bases from V and 3 from J; bases not matched to a gene: 8. CDR3 length: 17 amino acids. From germline, CDR1 is SGDLS and CDR2 YYNGEE. The CDR3 loop is CASSGTPGTGDTGELFF. The CDR3 region has the DNA TGTGCCAGCAGCGGAACCCCCGGGACAGGGGACACCGGGGAGCTGTTTTTT.

This clone is a singleton in its sample. The chain couples TRBV5-4 to TRBJ1-2; D unresolved. CDR1 and CDR2 from the germline V gene are SGHNT and YYREEE (reference sequence). The CDR3 is 14 amino acids. V dropped 4 bases and J dropped 8 bases, with 18 bases sitting between them. In DNA form, the CDR3 reads TGTGCCAGCAGCCCAATGGGGTCGGGCCGAGGCTACACCTTC. This encodes CASSPMGSGRGYTF.

The J gene is TRBJ1-2, the V gene TRBV5-6; maybe TRBD1 (5 bases). The ends were cut back, 3 bases at V and 5 bases at J, with 14 bases in the middle. Germline loops: CDR1 SGHDT, CDR2 YYEEEE. There are 14 residues in the CDR3. CDR3 loop: CASSWGDLGYGYTF. The CDR3 nucleotides read TGTGCCAGCAGCTGGGGGGACCTGGGTTATGGCTACACCTTC.

The chain carries TRBV7-8 and TRBJ2-7; D may match TRBD1 or TRBD2 (5 bases each). Germline V CDR1 and CDR2: SGHVS, FQNEAQ. V lost 2 bases to trimming and J lost 3 bases, with 14 bases between them. The length of the CDR3 is 15 residues. The DNA of the CDR3 is TGTGCCAGCAGCTTAATCATCGGGGCGGGCTACGAGCAGTACTTC. Residues: CASSLIIGAGYEQYF.

The chain has TRBV18 and TRBJ1-1; tentative D call: TRBD1 (5 bases). V was trimmed by 0 bases and J by 8 bases, leaving 13 bases between them. The CDR3 contains 14 residues. CDR1 is KGHSH and CDR2 is LQKENI in the germline V gene. In DNA, the CDR3 is TGTGCCAGCTCACCACCGAGTACAGGCGTCGAAGCTTTCTTT. It translates to CASSPPSTGVEAFF. The entire variable domain, with the rest obtained from reference TRBV18 and TRBJ1-1, is as follows: NAGVMQNPRHLVRRRGQEARLRCSPMKGHSHVYWYRQLPEEGLKFMVYLQKENIIDESGMPKERFSAEFPKEGPSILRIQQVVRGDSAAYFCASSPPSTGVEAFFGQGTRLTVV.